Listed below are T cell receptor beta chains from one sample, sequenced in a study of cytomegalovirus exposure and HLA in healthy donors. Method: immunoSEQ multiplex PCR; TCRdb's copy keeps in-frame clones and lacks some. Found here are 100,000 to 150,000 clones, around 79% of them singletons; the top ten hold 6.3%. Sequenced: PBMCs. These TCRs come from a woman in her forties in good health and CMV-seronegative. Both conserved end residues are part of each CDR3. Each record gives: D gene, V gene, clone size, CDR3 length, J gene, CDR3 protein, CDR3 DNA. D genes are given only for firm matches. Some rows mark clone size as missing; the rest say once, few, many or name a class of expanded clone.

>-|TRBV20-1|few|10|TRBJ2-5
CSASYETQYF
TGCAGTGCTAGCTATGAGACCCAGTACTTC
>-|TRBV28|-|14|TRBJ1-1
CASSPGGRSPEAFF
TGTGCCAGCAGCCCGGGGGGACGGTCCCCTGAAGCTTTCTTT
>TRBD1|TRBV2|-|15|TRBJ2-5
CASSEEQGAGGTQYF
TGTGCCAGCAGTGAAGAACAGGGGGCCGGGGGGACCCAGTACTTC
>TRBD1|TRBV28|-|14|TRBJ2-7
CASYQGAPSYEQYF
TGTGCCAGCTACCAGGGGGCCCCATCCTACGAGCAGTACTTC
>TRBD2|TRBV6-6|-|16|TRBJ2-6
CASSYRRGTGANVLTF
TGTGCCAGCAGCTATCGGCGGGGGACTGGGGCCAACGTCCTGACTTTC
>TRBD1|TRBV11-3|once|14|TRBJ2-2
CASSGTENTGELFF
TGTGCCAGCAGCGGGACAGAGAACACCGGGGAGCTGTTTTTT
>-|TRBV7-2|-|14|TRBJ2-3
CASSRDFGEDTQYF
TGTGCCAGCTCACGGGACTTTGGGGAAGATACGCAGTATTTT
>-|TRBV28|few|18|TRBJ2-7
CASSLNPFGGVWVYEQYF
TGTGCCAGCAGCTTAAACCCCTTCGGGGGAGTCTGGGTCTACGAGCAGTACTTC
>-|TRBV5-8|-|15|TRBJ1-5
CASSLSMGGGQPQHF
TGTGCCAGCAGCTTGTCGATGGGAGGAGGTCAGCCCCAGCATTTT
>-|TRBV7-9|-|13|TRBJ2-7
CASSFPLPYEQYF
TGTGCCAGCAGCTTTCCCCTTCCCTACGAGCAGTACTTC
>TRBD1|TRBV7-2|-|14|TRBJ1-2
CASSPSGGNYGYTF
TGTGCCAGCAGCCCCTCAGGGGGAAACTATGGCTACACCTTC
>-|TRBV27|-|15|TRBJ1-1
CASSLGALGSTEAFF
TGTGCCAGCAGTTTAGGGGCGTTGGGCAGCACTGAAGCTTTCTTT
>TRBD1|TRBV11-3|-|14|TRBJ1-1
CASSSHRGSTEAFF
TGTGCCAGCAGCTCTCACAGGGGGTCCACTGAAGCTTTCTTT
>TRBD1|TRBV19|-|14|TRBJ1-5
CASRKTGGEVSQHF
TGTGCCAGTAGGAAGACAGGGGGCGAAGTGTCCCAGCATTTT
>-|TRBV4-1|-|17|TRBJ2-7
CASSQGPPQGMFWEQYF
TGCGCCAGCAGCCAAGGCCCTCCGCAGGGGATGTTTTGGGAGCAGTACTTC
>TRBD2|TRBV6-1|-|13|TRBJ2-7
CASSEEGLGGEYF
TGTGCCAGCAGTGAGGAGGGACTAGGGGGGGAGTACTTC
>-|TRBV5-4|-|14|TRBJ2-7
CASSYRDNLYEQYF
TGTGCCAGCAGCTACCGGGACAATCTCTACGAGCAGTACTTC
>-|TRBV30|-|13|TRBJ1-4
CAWTPPQNEKLFF
TGTGCCTGGACCCCCCCCCAAAATGAAAAACTGTTTTTT
>-|TRBV18|few|15|TRBJ2-3
CASSLNGASTDTQYF
TGTGCCAGCTCACTTAACGGAGCTAGCACAGATACGCAGTATTTT
>-|TRBV2|-|13|TRBJ2-2
CTSSIANTGELFF
TGTACCAGCAGTATAGCGAACACCGGGGAGCTGTTTTTT
>TRBD2|TRBV6-4|-|20|TRBJ2-7
CASRGLAGGNPPGLYYEQYF
TGTGCCAGCAGAGGACTAGCGGGAGGAAACCCGCCTGGCCTTTACTACGAGCAGTACTTC
>-|TRBV19|few|14|TRBJ2-4
CASSDHRTKNSQYF
TGTGCCAGTAGTGATCACAGGACCAAAAACAGTCAGTACTTC
>-|TRBV18|once|13|TRBJ2-3
CASSPPSTDTQYF
TGTGCCAGCTCACCCCCTAGCACAGATACGCAGTATTTT
>-|TRBV28|-|12|TRBJ1-5
CASSLVNQPQHF
TGTGCCAGCAGTTTAGTAAATCAGCCCCAGCATTTT
>TRBD2|TRBV5-1|once|14|TRBJ2-7
CASSRTSGSYEQYF
TGCGCCAGCAGCAGGACTAGCGGATCCTACGAGCAGTACTTC
>TRBD1|TRBV7-6|many|15|TRBJ2-7
CASSPRTGSSYEQYF
TGTGCCAGCAGCCCACGGACAGGGAGCTCCTACGAGCAGTACTTC
>-|TRBV5-4|-|12|TRBJ2-3
CASSIDSSAQYF
TGTGCCAGCAGTATTGACTCCAGCGCGCAGTATTTT
>TRBD2|TRBV18|-|17|TRBJ2-6
CASSPLAGDSGANVLTF
TGTGCCAGCTCACCGTTAGCGGGGGACTCCGGGGCCAACGTCCTGACTTTC
>-|TRBV19|few|17|TRBJ2-7
CASTYVAGGGGPYEQYF
TGTGCCAGTACCTATGTGGCAGGCGGGGGCGGCCCCTACGAGCAGTACTTC
>-|TRBV6-5|-|15|TRBJ2-7
CASSYSFTAPYEQYF
TGTGCCAGCAGTTACTCATTCACAGCCCCCTACGAGCAGTACTTC
>-|TRBV15|-|15|TRBJ1-1
CATSRVGADGDKAFF
TGTGCCACCAGCAGAGTAGGGGCGGACGGTGATAAAGCTTTCTTT
>-|TRBV6-5|-|13|TRBJ1-5
CASRLKRDQPQHF
TGTGCCAGCAGACTGAAGAGAGATCAGCCCCAGCATTTT
>TRBD2|TRBV5-1|-|16|TRBJ2-1
CASKGLAGGNYNEQFF
TGCGCCAGCAAGGGGTTAGCGGGAGGGAACTACAATGAGCAGTTCTTC
>-|TRBV6-5|-|16|TRBJ1-6
CASSYSSSTFGKLLHF
TGTGCCAGCAGTTACTCGTCGTCGACATTCGGAAAACTCCTCCACTTT
>TRBD1|TRBV9|-|13|TRBJ2-2
CASSGQGPGELFF
TGTGCCAGCAGCGGACAGGGGCCCGGGGAGCTGTTTTTT
>TRBD2|TRBV5-1|-|16|TRBJ2-7
CASSLGLAGGVDEQYF
TGCGCCAGCAGCTTGGGACTAGCGGGAGGAGTTGACGAGCAGTACTTC
>TRBD1|TRBV6-5|-|14|TRBJ1-4
CASISDRGNEKLFF
TGTGCCAGCATTTCTGACAGGGGGAATGAAAAACTGTTTTTT
>TRBD1|TRBV7-9|-|16|TRBJ1-4
CASSDRDSFLNEKLFF
TGTGCCAGCAGCGACAGGGACAGTTTCCTTAATGAAAAACTGTTTTTT
>-|TRBV28|-|14|TRBJ1-6
CASSEQGYNSPLHF
TGTGCCAGCAGTGAGCAGGGGTATAATTCACCCCTCCACTTT
>-|TRBV19|-|14|TRBJ2-2
CASSIMGSTGELFF
TGTGCCAGTAGTATTATGGGGAGCACCGGGGAGCTGTTTTTT
>TRBD2|TRBV19|-|14|TRBJ2-3
CASQPSGTTDTQYF
TGTGCCAGTCAGCCCAGCGGGACCACAGATACGCAGTATTTT
>-|TRBV28|-|18|TRBJ2-7
CASIPPTGGGGERYEQYF
TGTGCCAGCATTCCCCCCACCGGCGGAGGAGGGGAGCGGTACGAGCAGTACTTC
>TRBD1|TRBV7-9|-|18|TRBJ1-3
CASSLLGGQGSSGNTIYF
TGTGCCAGCAGCTTACTTGGGGGACAGGGAAGCTCTGGAAACACCATATATTTT
>-|TRBV18|-|13|TRBJ1-4
CASSTRVEEKLFF
TGTGCCAGCTCCACGAGGGTGGAGGAAAAACTGTTTTTT
>TRBD2|TRBV9|once|18|TRBJ2-1
CASSVAGAGTSGYNEQFF
TGTGCCAGCAGCGTAGCGGGGGCCGGGACTAGCGGGTACAATGAGCAGTTCTTC
>TRBD1|TRBV19|-|16|TRBJ1-5
CASSIWIGTGDQPQHF
TGTGCCAGTAGTATTTGGATCGGGACAGGGGATCAGCCCCAGCATTTT
>-|TRBV30|-|16|TRBJ2-1
CAWTVLVRRSCNEQFF
TGTGCCTGGACCGTACTCGTAAGGCGGTCGTGCAATGAGCAGTTCTTC
>-|TRBV19|-|16|TRBJ1-5
CASSIAGVWDGKPQHF
TGTGCCAGTAGTATTGCGGGAGTGTGGGATGGGAAGCCCCAGCATTTT
>-|TRBV28|few|16|TRBJ2-7
CASSFTGAGSSYEQYF
TGTGCCAGCAGTTTCACCGGGGCGGGGAGCTCCTACGAGCAGTACTTC
>TRBD2|TRBV6-9|few|16|TRBJ2-1
CASSPRPSGSHNEQFF
TGTGCCAGCAGTCCTCGACCTAGCGGGAGCCACAATGAGCAGTTCTTC
>-|TRBV6-4|few|9|TRBJ1-1
CAFSPEAFF
TGTGCCTTCAGTCCTGAAGCTTTCTTT
>-|TRBV19|-|14|TRBJ2-1
CASREVSASNEQFF
TGTGCCAGTAGGGAGGTTAGCGCGTCCAATGAGCAGTTCTTC
>-|TRBV5-4|few|15|TRBJ2-1
CASSLGLPVYNEQFF
TGTGCCAGCAGCTTGGGACTACCCGTCTACAATGAGCAGTTCTTC
>-|TRBV20-1|-|11|TRBJ2-3
CSASAGDTQYF
TGCAGTGCTTCAGCGGGAGATACGCAGTATTTT
>-|TRBV10-3|-|15|TRBJ2-5
CAISDDRAGGETQYF
TGTGCCATCAGTGATGACAGGGCGGGGGGAGAGACCCAGTACTTC
>TRBD2|TRBV19|-|18|TRBJ2-7
CASSFRLAGGQGAYEQYF
TGTGCCAGTAGTTTTCGACTAGCGGGAGGCCAAGGGGCCTACGAGCAGTACTTC
>-|TRBV2|-|13|TRBJ2-7
CASSEALYYEQYF
TGTGCCAGCAGTGAAGCGCTATACTACGAGCAGTACTTC
>TRBD2|TRBV14|-|18|TRBJ2-5
CASSQWTSGREKGETQYF
TGTGCCAGCAGCCAATGGACTAGCGGGAGGGAGAAAGGAGAGACCCAGTACTTC
>-|TRBV28|-|15|TRBJ2-1
CASSPRTVSYNEQFF
TGTGCCAGCAGTCCTCGGACAGTCTCCTACAATGAGCAGTTCTTC
>-|TRBV18|-|14|TRBJ1-1
CASSPQGLNTEAFF
TGTGCCAGCTCACCACAGGGGTTGAACACTGAAGCTTTCTTT